The rows below give T cell receptor beta chains drawn from one sample of a study of long-term antiretroviral therapy in people with HIV. TCRdb's table, derived via immunoSEQ multiplex PCR, lists solely in-frame clones and lacks some. The sample yields roughly 18,000 clones, 90% to 95% seen once. The specimen comprised unsorted PBMCs, sampled 3 years after starting antiretroviral therapy. The origin of the receptors is a man aged 45-65 years with HIV. The CDR3 runs from the conserved cysteine through the conserved F or W. The D gene is left open where the match is weak.

v_call,j_call,d_call,cdr3_aa
TRBV6-5,TRBJ1-1,.,CASSYSFSVTEAFF
TRBV19,TRBJ2-1,.,CASSFGGLARNEQFF
TRBV6-5,TRBJ2-7,TRBD1,CASSFGQGAMYEQYF
TRBV7-7,TRBJ1-3,.,CASSLALGDWPGNTIYF
TRBV7-2,TRBJ2-7,.,CASSSTSSYEQYF
TRBV6-6,TRBJ1-3,TRBD1,CASSRDSSGNTIYF
TRBV7-2,TRBJ2-7,.,CASSLTDYEQYF
TRBV4-3,TRBJ1-5,.,CASSQDTVNQPQHF
TRBV5-6,TRBJ2-1,.,CASSLEEGGMDEQFF
TRBV29-1,TRBJ2-2,.,CSVAPDGWRSGELFF
TRBV6-5,TRBJ1-2,TRBD1,CASSYRGQGVGYTF
TRBV9,TRBJ2-6,.,CASSAHSGANVLTF
TRBV27,TRBJ1-3,TRBD1,CASSITGAGNTIYF
TRBV5-5,TRBJ2-7,.,CASGTPSSYEQYF
TRBV5-1,TRBJ2-7,TRBD1,CASSLKTGAYEQYF
TRBV29-1,TRBJ2-3,TRBD2,CSVASGGAMNTDTQYF
TRBV9,TRBJ2-2,.,CASSVGKNTGELFF
TRBV5-5,TRBJ1-5,TRBD1,CASSLTGAPDQPQHF
TRBV4-2,TRBJ2-7,.,CASSQNPTYEQYF
TRBV19,TRBJ2-1,.,CASSRALSDNEQFF
TRBV29-1,TRBJ2-7,.,CSGGSAPYEQYF
TRBV4-1,TRBJ2-7,TRBD1,CASSPLGQGSISYEQYF
TRBV4-1,TRBJ2-7,TRBD1,CASSQVQDRESEQYF
TRBV23-1,TRBJ2-7,TRBD1,CASSSSGQGYEQYF
TRBV11-2,TRBJ2-7,.,CASSLEAPGNSYEQYF
TRBV7-9,TRBJ1-1,.,CASTKTPGQINTEAFF
TRBV6-5,TRBJ1-5,.,CASSPQGLSNQPQHF
TRBV28,TRBJ1-6,TRBD1,CASSFQDRVNSPLHF
TRBV7-9,TRBJ2-2,TRBD2,CASSPTGTSGELFF